The 10 T cell receptor beta chains presented below share a single source sample, sequenced in a study of blood T cell repertoires in COVID-19. Libraries were prepared by immunoSEQ multiplex PCR; TCRdb keeps only in-frame clonotypes and omits some of them. Among 70,000 or so clones listed, about nine tenths were seen once. Sequenced input: peripheral blood. The receptors here all came from a man aged 30 to 45 with acute or convalescent COVID-19.

The chain recombines TRBV9 with TRBJ1-6; D is ambiguous. V was trimmed by 3 bases and J by 14 bases, leaving 21 bases between them. The CDR3 has 15 residues. Germline lookup yields CDR1 SGDLS and CDR2 YYNGEE. Here the CDR3 DNA reads TGTGCCAGCAGCGACCAAAGCGAGGAGGGTTTTACCCTCCACTTT. Its translation: CASSDQSEEGFTLHF.

This clone has only a few counts. The chain carries TRBV7-8 and TRBJ2-2; 8 bases map to TRBD1. V lost 7 bases and J lost 1; bases outside the gene matches: 2. CDR1 and CDR2 (germline): SGHVS, FQNEAQ. The CDR3 spans 14 residues. For the CDR3, the DNA is TGTGCCAGCAACAGGGGGGTGAACACCGGGGAGCTGTTTTTT. Translation gives CASNRGVNTGELFF.

V and J are TRBV28 and TRBJ1-4; 7 bases match TRBD1. The CDR3 consists of 14 residues. V gave up 4 bases and J gave up 4 bases; unmatched junction bases: 3. Looked up from germline, CDR1 is MDHEN and CDR2 is SYDVKM. DNA for the CDR3: TGTGCCAGCAGTTGGGACAGAAATAATGAAAAACTGTTTTTT. Its translation is CASSWDRNNEKLFF.

The genes are TRBV5-1 and TRBJ2-1, with 8 bases identical to TRBD1. Germline CDR1 reads SGHRS; CDR2 reads YFSETQ. This CDR3 is 14 amino acids long. J was trimmed by 4 bases and V by 4 bases; bases with no gene match: 4. The CDR3 here is CASSPRTGYNEQFF. CDR3 in DNA: TGCGCCAGCAGCCCCAGGACAGGGTACAATGAGCAGTTCTTC.

The rearrangement links TRBV2 to TRBJ1-5; 10 positions match TRBD1. V gave up 4 bases and J gave up 7 bases; unmatched junction bases: 13. The CDR3 runs to 17 residues. Per germline, CDR1 SNHLY and CDR2 FYNNEI. DNA of the CDR3: TGTGCCAGCAGTGGATCCCCGGGACAGGGGAAACGGCAGCCCCAGCATTTT. It translates to CASSGSPGQGKRQPQHF.

This clone was observed a handful of times. The chain recombines TRBV20-1 with TRBJ1-1; D is ambiguous. The ends were cut back, 3 bases at V and 7 bases at J, with 6 bases in the middle. The CDR3 has 10 amino acids. Germline-derived CDR1 and CDR2 are DFQATT and SNEGSKA (reference sequence). CDR3 in DNA: TGCAGTGCTAGGAGGGTTGAAGCTTTCTTT. Translating it yields CSARRVEAFF.

This clone was observed a handful of times. This rearrangement joins TRBV11-2 to TRBJ1-6; D is perhaps TRBD1 (6 bases). In germline, CDR1 is SGHAT, CDR2 FQNNGV. V shed 1 base and J shed 5 bases, with 12 bases lying between them. This CDR3 has 16 residues. This CDR3 reads CASSLAETGNNSPLHF. The CDR3 DNA sequence: TGTGCCAGCAGCTTAGCCGAAACAGGGAATAATTCACCCCTCCACTTT. Filled out from reference TRBV11-2 and TRBJ1-6, the complete variable domain reads EAGVAQSPRYKIIEKRQSVAFWCNPISGHATLYWYQQILGQGPKLLIQFQNNGVVDDSQLPKDRFSAERLKGVDSTLKIQPAKLEDSAVYLCASSLAETGNNSPLHFGNGTRLTVT.

The rearrangement uses TRBV24-1 and TRBJ2-2; D call uncertain. V lost 1 base to trimming and J lost 2 bases, with 10 bases between them. The germline gives CDR1 KGHDR, CDR2 SFDVKD. This CDR3 has 16 amino acids. CDR3 DNA sequence: TGTGCCACCAGTGATTTATCGCAGGTAAACACCGGGGAGCTGTTTTTT. Encoded protein: CATSDLSQVNTGELFF.

The chain uses TRBV5-4 and TRBJ2-1, with 12 nucleotides matching TRBD2. The CDR3 loop spans 15 amino acids. The J segment lost 8 bases and the V segment lost 5 bases, leaving 8 bases of the junction unmatched. Germline CDR1 is SGHNT and CDR2 is YYREEE (reference sequence). CDR3 sequence (DNA): TGTGCCAGCAGTGATCGGACTAGCGGGGTCTATGAGCAGTTCTTC. Protein sequence: CASSDRTSGVYEQFF.

The rearrangement links TRBV5-6 to TRBJ2-1; 9 bases agree with TRBD2. The V gene's germline CDR1 is SGHDT and CDR2 YYEEEE. The CDR3 contains 15 residues. V trimming: 1 base; J trimming: 7 bases; junction bases outside the gene matches: 6. CDR3 DNA: TGTGCCAGCAGCTTGATAGCGGGAGTAACGAATGAGCAGTTCTTC. It encodes CASSLIAGVTNEQFF. The full variable domain, its missing parts supplied by reference TRBV5-6 and TRBJ2-1, is DAGVTQSPTHLIKTRGQQVTLRCSPKSGHDTVSWYQQALGQGPQFIFQYYEEEERQRGNFPDRFSGHQFPNYSSELNVNALLLGDSALYLCASSLIAGVTNEQFFGPGTRLTVL.